The 28 T cell receptor beta chains listed next were all sequenced from one sample in a study of blood T cell repertoires in COVID-19. Sequenced by immunoSEQ multiplex PCR; TCRdb stores in-frame clones only, minus some. The table has about 140,000 clones, 84% seen once; the top ten hold over 35%. Sequencing used peripheral blood. Every receptor here comes from a human donor in a cohort sampled during active COVID-19.

V usage is TRBV5-1 and J usage is TRBJ1-1; D gene ambiguous. Looked up from germline, CDR1 is SGHRS and CDR2 is YFSETQ. CDR3 length: 14 amino acids. Trimming shortened V by 1 base and J by 2 bases, and 9 bases separated the two germline ends. The CDR3 protein is CASSLSTDNTEAFF. CDR3 sequence (DNA): TGCGCCAGCAGCTTGTCTACAGACAACACTGAAGCTTTCTTT.

V is TRBV23-1 and J is TRBJ1-1, with 8 bases fitting TRBD1. TRBV23-1 is an ORF for which the function is uncertain. The trim removed 3 bases at V and 5 bases at J, leaving 14 bases unmatched. This CDR3 has 17 residues. The CDR3 reads CASSQKRKRQGPTEAFF. DNA of the CDR3: TGCGCCAGCAGTCAGAAAAGAAAGAGACAGGGGCCGACTGAAGCTTTCTTT.

V is TRBV7-8 and J is TRBJ1-2; TRBD1 matches at 8 bases. In germline, CDR1 is SGHVS, CDR2 FQNEAQ. V lost 6 bases to trimming and J lost 0 bases; unmatched junction nucleotides: 9. The CDR3 has 16 amino acids. CDR3 DNA: TGTGCCAGCAGTTTGATGACAGGGGCCTCTAACTATGGCTACACCTTC. Its protein product is CASSLMTGASNYGYTF.

This chain joins TRBV24-1 and TRBJ2-1, with TRBD1 identical over 8 bases. The CDR3 runs 16 residues. Per germline, CDR1 KGHDR and CDR2 SFDVKD. Trimming took 4 bases from V and 0 from J; bases not matched to a gene: 4. The CDR3 loop reads CATSDYGTGSYNEQFF. As DNA, the CDR3 is TGTGCCACCAGTGACTACGGGACAGGCTCCTACAATGAGCAGTTCTTC.

The chain links TRBV30 to TRBJ1-6; TRBD1 agrees at 7 bases. The CDR3 totals 13 residues. Unmatched junction bases numbered 4, after V lost 6 bases and J lost 5 bases. CDR1 GTSNPN and CDR2 SVGIG come from the germline V gene (reference sequence). The chain's CDR3 is CACDRADNSPLHF. DNA for the CDR3: TGTGCCTGCGACAGGGCCGATAATTCACCCCTCCACTTT. Drawing the rest from reference TRBV30 and TRBJ1-6, the complete variable domain is SQTIHQWPATLVQPVGSPLSLECTVEGTSNPNLYWYRQAAGRGLQLLFYSVGIGQISSEVPQNLSASRPQDRQFILSSKKLLLSDSGFYLCACDRADNSPLHFGNGTRLTVT.

CDR3 protein: CASSQDRQGRAEAFF. CDR3 bases: TGCGCCAGCAGCCAAGATAGACAGGGGAGGGCTGAAGCTTTCTTT. The J gene is TRBJ1-1, the V gene TRBV4-3; TRBD1 matches at 8 bases. The CDR3 length is 15 residues. Per germline, CDR1 LGHNA and CDR2 YSLEER. The ends lost 0 bases at V and 6 bases at J; junction bases unmatched: 6.

V and J are TRBV19 and TRBJ2-2; D not resolved. V was clipped by 0 bases and J by 3 bases, with 8 bases between them. Germline CDR1 and CDR2: LNHDA and SQIVND (reference sequence). There are 15 residues in the CDR3. The CDR3 bases are TGTGCCAGTAGTATAGATCCGGTAGACACCGGGGAGCTGTTTTTT. Translating gives CASSIDPVDTGELFF. Supplemented by reference TRBV19 and TRBJ2-2, the full variable domain reads DGGITQSPKYLFRKEGQNVTLSCEQNLNHDAMYWYRQDPGQGLRLIYYSQIVNDFQKGDIAEGYSVSREKKESFPLTVTSAQKNPTAFYLCASSIDPVDTGELFFGEGSRLTVL.

The chain couples TRBV5-5 to TRBJ2-2; maybe TRBD2 (5 bases). The germline V and J ends were trimmed by 3 bases and 5 bases, with 8 bases remaining between them. Looked up from germline, CDR1 is SGHKS and CDR2 is YYEKEE (reference sequence). The CDR3 sequence is 13 residues long. The CDR3 protein is CASSSRGTGELFF. The CDR3 DNA follows: TGTGCCAGCAGCTCCCGGGGAACCGGGGAGCTGTTTTTT.

This CDR3 reads CASSGLQGNNQPQHF. The CDR3 nucleotides read TGTGCCAGTAGTGGTTTACAGGGCAACAATCAGCCCCAGCATTTT. This chain links TRBV19 with TRBJ1-5, with TRBD1 as a possible D gene (6 bases). The CDR3 has 15 amino acids. Looked up from germline, CDR1 is LNHDA and CDR2 is SQIVND (reference sequence). Deletions cut 5 bases from V and 3 bases from J, with 14 bases between. The variable domain in full, completed from reference TRBV19 and TRBJ1-5, reads DGGITQSPKYLFRKEGQNVTLSCEQNLNHDAMYWYRQDPGQGLRLIYYSQIVNDFQKGDIAEGYSVSREKKESFPLTVTSAQKNPTAFYLCASSGLQGNNQPQHFGDGTRLSIL.

The J gene is TRBJ1-5, the V gene TRBV7-2; TRBD1 is a possible D gene (5 bases). The ends were cut back, 5 bases at V and 2 bases at J, with 10 bases in the middle. The CDR3 has 14 residues. Germline CDR1 SGHTA, CDR2 FQGNSA. Written as DNA, the CDR3 is TGTGCCAGCAGCCCGGGGGGGGGCAATCAGCCCCAGCATTTT. This gives the protein CASSPGGGNQPQHF.

Here the CDR3 reads CASSLGGTSGEKLFF. CDR3 coding DNA: TGTGCCAGCAGCTTGGGAGGGACATCAGGGGAAAAACTGTTTTTT. The gene calls are TRBV5-4 and TRBJ1-4; a weak D match, TRBD1 (6 bases). The CDR3 sequence is 15 residues long. The V gene's germline CDR1 is SGHNT and CDR2 YYREEE (reference sequence). The V end lost 0 bases, the J end lost 8 bases, and 14 bases lay between the germline ends.

Only a few counts were recorded for this clone. The gene calls are TRBV27 and TRBJ2-1, with 10 bases identical to TRBD2. The germline V gene encodes CDR1 MNHEY and CDR2 SMNVEV (reference sequence). J lost 3 bases, V lost 8 bases, and 13 bases had no gene match. The CDR3 sequence is 17 residues long. CDR3 bases: TGTGCCAGCGCCCCGGAGGGTAGCGGGGGGTTCTACAATGAGCAGTTCTTC. This translates into CASAPEGSGGFYNEQFF.

The chain has TRBV27 and TRBJ1-2; TRBD1 agrees at 10 bases. This CDR3 has 14 amino acids. Germline loops: CDR1 MNHEY, CDR2 SMNVEV (reference sequence). J gave up 5 bases and V 8 bases, and 8 bases lay outside the gene matches. CDR3 DNA sequence: TGTGCCAGCTCGGACGACAGGGGGCTTTATGGCTACACCTTC. Protein product: CASSDDRGLYGYTF.

V gene TRBV5-5 combines with J gene TRBJ2-1; 10 bases fit TRBD2. Germline CDR1 and CDR2: SGHKS and YYEKEE (reference sequence). Trimming took 2 bases from V and 3 from J; bases not matched to a gene: 2. The CDR3 covers 15 residues. The CDR3: CASSLAGGLYNEQFF. DNA for the CDR3: TGTGCCAGCAGCTTAGCGGGAGGGCTCTACAATGAGCAGTTCTTC.

This sequence joins TRBV9 and TRBJ1-1; D remains ambiguous. V lost 2 bases and J lost 3, with 14 bases in between. Germline lookup yields CDR1 SGDLS and CDR2 YYNGEE. The CDR3 spans 15 residues. CDR3 amino acids: CASSVGEAVDTEAFF. The CDR3 coding sequence is TGTGCCAGCAGCGTCGGTGAAGCGGTGGACACTGAAGCTTTCTTT.

The rearrangement joins TRBV27 to TRBJ2-3; 9 bases fit TRBD1. CDR1 and CDR2 from the germline V gene are MNHEY and SMNVEV (reference sequence). This CDR3 contains 13 residues. The V gene end was trimmed by 8 bases and the J gene end by 8 bases; junction bases not matched to a gene: 8. The CDR3 DNA reads TGTGCCAGCGGCGGACAGGGGTCAGGTACGCAGTATTTT. It is translated as CASGGQGSGTQYF.

The chain links TRBV6-6 to TRBJ2-2; 9 bases align to TRBD1. Trimming removed 6 bases from V and 6 bases from J; junction bases left unmatched: 5. Germline V gives CDR1 MNHNY, CDR2 SVGAGI (reference sequence). The CDR3 extends over 14 amino acids. The CDR3 reads CASSRDRVAGELFF. DNA of the CDR3: TGTGCCAGCAGCCGGGACAGGGTGGCCGGGGAGCTGTTTTTT.

V and J are TRBV27 and TRBJ2-3; TRBD1 agrees at 8 bases. CDR3 length: 15 residues. Per germline, CDR1 MNHEY and CDR2 SMNVEV (reference sequence). With 6 bases clipped from V and 6 bases from J, the junction kept 11 bases outside the gene matches. CDR3 residues: CASRGRGLGEDTQYF. CDR3 bases: TGTGCCAGCAGGGGCAGGGGGCTGGGCGAGGATACGCAGTATTTT.

This chain connects TRBV11-3 to TRBJ2-5, with D tentatively TRBD2 (6 bases). Trimming left V 5 bases short and J 4 bases short, with 20 bases between. The CDR3 is 16 amino acids. Germline V gene lookup returns CDR1 SGHNT and CDR2 YENEEA. The CDR3 DNA reads as TGTGCCAGCAGCCGTGGTGGTGAGGGGCGGGGAGAGACCCAGTACTTC. Protein sequence: CASSRGGEGRGETQYF.

The genes are TRBV7-2 and TRBJ2-5; 11 nucleotides align to TRBD2. Germline V lookup: CDR1 SGHTA, CDR2 FQGNSA. This CDR3 has 17 residues. With V trimmed by 1 base and J by 4 bases, 8 bases remained unmatched. The CDR3 sequence is CASSLVGSGGARETQYF. The DNA of the CDR3 is TGTGCCAGCAGCTTAGTCGGTAGCGGGGGGGCCAGAGAGACCCAGTACTTC.

The chain recombines TRBV11-3 with TRBJ2-5; the match to TRBD2 covers 8 bases. The CDR3 extends over 15 amino acids. Germline assignment: CDR1 SGHNT and CDR2 YENEEA. The J segment lost 5 bases and the V segment lost 1 base, leaving 6 bases of the junction unmatched. CDR3 in DNA: TGTGCCAGCAGCTTAGTTAGCGGGATTGCCGAGACCCAGTACTTC. It yields the protein CASSLVSGIAETQYF.

The chain links TRBV11-2 to TRBJ2-1; 9 bases are shared with TRBD2. The length of the CDR3 is 15 residues. Per germline, CDR1 SGHAT and CDR2 FQNNGV. The ends lost 2 bases at V and 8 bases at J; junction bases unmatched: 7. The CDR3 reads CASSLNSGRGDEQFF. The CDR3 DNA follows: TGTGCCAGCAGCTTAAATAGCGGGAGAGGCGATGAGCAGTTCTTC. Filled out from reference TRBV11-2 and TRBJ2-1, the complete variable domain reads EAGVAQSPRYKIIEKRQSVAFWCNPISGHATLYWYQQILGQGPKLLIQFQNNGVVDDSQLPKDRFSAERLKGVDSTLKIQPAKLEDSAVYLCASSLNSGRGDEQFFGPGTRLTVL.

At least ten counts were recorded for this clone. The V call is TRBV11-3, the J call TRBJ2-5; TRBD2 might be the D (6 bases). The CDR3 is 18 amino acids. Deletions cut 4 bases from V and 5 bases from J, with 26 bases between. The germline gives CDR1 SGHNT, CDR2 YENEEA. CDR3 residues: CASSSIFGGGAAGETQYF. Here the CDR3 DNA reads TGTGCCAGCAGCTCGATATTTGGTGGAGGGGCTGCAGGGGAGACCCAGTACTTC.

V is TRBV30 and J is TRBJ2-1; possible D gene TRBD2, 5 bases. The germline V and J ends were trimmed by 0 bases and 7 bases, with 10 bases remaining between them. CDR1 GTSNPN and CDR2 SVGIG come from the germline V gene (reference sequence). CDR3 length: 13 residues. The CDR3, as DNA: TGTGCCTGGAGTGTACGAGGGATTAATGAGCAGTTCTTC. Encoded protein: CAWSVRGINEQFF. Complete variable domain (other parts from reference TRBV30 and TRBJ2-1): SQTIHQWPATLVQPVGSPLSLECTVEGTSNPNLYWYRQAAGRGLQLLFYSVGIGQISSEVPQNLSASRPQDRQFILSSKKLLLSDSGFYLCAWSVRGINEQFFGPGTRLTVL.

The chain links TRBV19 to TRBJ2-1, with D possibly being TRBD2 (6 bases). The V gene's germline CDR1 is LNHDA and CDR2 SQIVND (reference sequence). Deletions cut 0 bases from V and 3 bases from J, with 15 bases between. The CDR3 extends over 17 amino acids. The DNA of the CDR3 is TGTGCCAGTAGTATAGACGGTGGGGGGAGAAGCTACAATGAGCAGTTCTTC. Translated: CASSIDGGGRSYNEQFF.

The chain couples TRBV6-2 or TRBV6-3 to TRBJ1-1; D is ambiguous. Trimming took 3 bases from V and 1 from J, leaving 6 bases between them. CDR1 MNHEY and CDR2 SVGEGT come from the germline V gene. The CDR3 totals 13 residues. Here the CDR3 DNA reads TGTGCCAGCAGTTATCATCCGAACACTGAAGCTTTCTTT. It specifies CASSYHPNTEAFF.

The J gene is TRBJ1-2, the V gene TRBV27; a weak D match, TRBD1 (6 bases). The CDR3 spans 14 residues. The germline V gene encodes CDR1 MNHEY and CDR2 SMNVEV (reference sequence). V lost 5 bases to trimming and J lost 4 bases, with 14 bases between them. CDR3 bases: TGTGCCAGCAGTCCCGGGGGGCCGGTCTATGGCTACACCTTC. Residues: CASSPGGPVYGYTF.

The gene calls are TRBV11-3 and TRBJ2-4, with 7 bases fitting TRBD2. The CDR3 has 14 amino acids. The junction had 1 base not matched to a gene; V was cut back by 1 base and J by 4 bases. Germline values: CDR1 SGHNT, CDR2 YENEEA. CDR3 in amino acids: CASSLGGGKNIQYF. In nucleotides, the CDR3 is TGTGCCAGCAGCTTAGGGGGAGGGAAAAACATTCAGTACTTC.